This record looks at one T cell receptor beta chain sequence and its context. This clonotype was counted many times. Its recognized antigen is unknown. Base qualities are missing; no much larger clone stands one base away. Every donor in the study was a healthy Caucasian. Three pairs of female monozygotic twins, all aged about 18 to 30 years, were included in the twin cohort. Miltenyi CD45RO+ enrichment and human naive T-cell isolation kits were used to isolate memory (CD45RO+) and naive T cells from PBMC. The data belong to a study of identical twins (TCRdb year 2016). Regarding the study in general: TCR alpha and beta repertoires from monozygotic twins, unrelated adults of various ages and cord blood were deep-sequenced to test whether fetal clonotypes persist. Replicate twin experiments were performed at different times using different library preparation protocols to rule out contamination.

The germline V gene encodes CDR1 SGHTA and CDR2 FQGNSA. From cysteine to phenylalanine, the CDR3 is 16 amino acids long. CDR3 DNA is the only sequence kept; it has 48 bases, read in frame from the first base. The V end gives up 0 bases and the J end 0 bases, leaving 3 bases in the junction not matched to a gene. Findings and caveats that apply to the study as a whole: Conclusions relied on cross-sectional statistical analysis, since the same donors could not be followed over many years. Compared with coincidental sharing between unrelated individuals, an excess of low generation-probability sequences was observed among out-of-frame TCR alpha sequences shared between twins. Invariant T cells such as MAIT and iNKT could partly confound zero-insertion analyses, although diverse VJ usage argued against such confounding for most clonotypes. In beta out-of-frame sequences, excess twin sharing was weaker, because having fewer shared sequences lowered the signal-to-noise ratio. In monozygotic twins, recombination models systematically underestimated out-of-frame TCR alpha sharing, but the models matched the sharing seen between unrelated individuals. Fewer insertions were carried by abundant cord blood beta clonotypes; a weaker similar trend was observed in young adult naive repertoires, while no such trend was observed in memory repertoires.

The method was 5' RACE. The sequencing machine was an Illumina HiSeq 2000. Template switching added a universal primer binding site, and the final cDNA carried a unique molecular identifier that allowed TCR cDNA molecules to be counted accurately. Specific primers in the conserved constant-segment region were used to synthesize first-strand cDNA for the TCR alpha and beta chains. To control for contamination, every cDNA library was double barcoded, receiving both a SMART-Mk sample barcode and Illumina barcodes. TruSeq adapter sequences along with Illumina sample barcodes were introduced in two successive PCR steps. Sequencing of the TCR alpha and beta cDNA libraries was done on the Illumina HiSeq platform using custom primers. Under the source paper's analysis protocol: MiGEC was used to process raw reads and extract unique molecular identifiers, and MiXCR was used to find CDR3 positions. For each individual, recombination models were inferred using an EM algorithm with the repgenHMM and IGoR tools. The tcR package in R was used for shared clonotype analysis, with sharing normalized by the product of cloneset sizes. To study raw recombination without the effects of thymic and clonal selection, out-of-frame nonproductive sequences were analyzed. TCRdb passed the public sequencing reads through fastp at Q25 and MiXCR, retaining productive beta sequences. Rows are unified per CDR3 protein, each entry keeping the most common DNA and genes. The V and J calls here are based on TCRdb, not the publication. The sample contains under 250,000 distinct CDR3 sequences, around 8% of them found a single time. The ten biggest clones cover 1.9% of the sample.

The sample was also linked to a second study, of yellow fever vaccine responses in identical twins. As the second publication notes: The authors reported that the T cell response to vaccination in identical twins appeared partly convergent and partly personalized. The study precisely tracked vaccine-responding T cell clones in identical twins.

The origin of this receptor is a woman under 30 in good health. The sequencing input was memory (CD45RO+) T cells sorted from blood. In light of the paper, this sample's cell subset or site label describes: CD45RO+ enriched T cells. The V gene is TRBV7-2 and the J gene is TRBJ2-3, and TRBD2 aligns with 7 junction nucleotides. CDR3 region: CASSLARRGSTDTQYF. The DNA sequence is TGTGCCAGCAGCTTAGCGCGGCGGGGGAGCACAGATACGCAGTATTTT.